A selection of T cell receptor beta chains follows, all from one sample in a study of blood T cell repertoires in COVID-19. Measured with immunoSEQ multiplex PCR; TCRdb has only the in-frame clones, and not every one. The sample contains over 300,000 clones, 70% to 90% of which appear only once. Sequencing was carried out using PBMCs or T cells enriched from blood (not recorded which). Source of these receptors: a woman between 35 and 50 years old who had recovered from COVID-19. Each CDR3 is given with its conserved first and last residue. Fields, in order: V gene, J gene, clone size, D gene, CDR3 protein, CDR3 DNA. D genes are given only for firm matches. A row's size may be missing; if present it is once, few, many or a size class.

TRBV2,TRBJ2-1,NA,TRBD2,CASSGLRGREYNEQFF,TGTGCCAGCAGCGGCCTCCGCGGGAGGGAATACAATGAGCAGTTCTTC
TRBV3-1/TRBV3-2,TRBJ2-2,NA,TRBD1,CASSQGTGGHTGELFF,TGTGCCAGCAGCCAGGGGACAGGGGGCCACACCGGGGAGCTGTTTTTT
TRBV7-9,TRBJ1-6,NA,TRBD1,CASSTPTGANSPLHF,TGTGCCAGCAGCACACCGACAGGGGCTAATTCACCCCTCCACTTT
TRBV7-8,TRBJ1-3,NA,NA,CASSLFRPGAGNTIYF,TGTGCCAGCAGCTTATTTCGGCCAGGGGCTGGAAACACCATATATTTT
TRBV4-2,TRBJ2-4,NA,TRBD2,CASSQGRELAGSYF,TGTGCCAGCAGCCAGGGGCGGGAACTAGCGGGATCTTACTTC
TRBV24-1,TRBJ2-1,NA,TRBD2,CATSDSQLAGDYNEQFF,TGTGCCACCAGTGATTCCCAACTAGCGGGAGACTACAATGAGCAGTTCTTC
TRBV2,TRBJ2-7,NA,TRBD1,CATPGQGPYEQYF,TGTGCCACCCCGGGACAGGGGCCCTACGAGCAGTACTTC
TRBV6-5,TRBJ2-5,NA,TRBD1,CASRSDRAQETQYF,TGTGCCAGCAGGTCCGACAGGGCCCAAGAGACCCAGTACTTC
TRBV11-3,TRBJ1-5,NA,NA,CASSPPEDRSSDYSNQPQHF,TGTGCCAGCAGCCCCCCCGAGGATCGCAGCTCCGACTATAGCAATCAGCCCCAGCATTTT
TRBV5-1,TRBJ2-1,once,NA,CASSPGGASYNEQFF,TGCGCCAGCTCGCCTGGTGGAGCCTCCTACAATGAGCAGTTCTTC
TRBV30,TRBJ1-6,NA,NA,CAWSEDMSYNSPLHF,TGTGCCTGGAGTGAAGACATGTCCTATAATTCACCCCTCCACTTT
TRBV6-5,TRBJ1-2,NA,NA,CASITPGLGGYTF,TGTGCCAGCATTACCCCGGGGTTGGGGGGCTACACCTTC
TRBV10-3,TRBJ1-2,NA,NA,CAITEDRQRQGYTF,TGTGCCATCACCGAAGACAGGCAACGTCAGGGCTACACCTTC
TRBV4-3,TRBJ2-7,NA,NA,CASSQTAVGAAYEQYF,TGCGCCAGCAGCCAAACCGCTGTGGGGGCGGCCTACGAGCAGTACTTC
TRBV5-3,TRBJ1-1,NA,TRBD1,CARSLPGQGDTEAFF,TGTGCCAGAAGCTTACCGGGACAGGGGGACACTGAAGCTTTCTTT
TRBV5-8,TRBJ1-1,NA,NA,CASSLLREAFF,TGTGCCAGCAGCTTGTTAAGGGAGGCTTTCTTT
TRBV30,TRBJ1-2,NA,NA,CAWSVGQYYGYTF,TGTGCCTGGAGTGTAGGACAGTACTATGGCTACACCTTC
TRBV5-1,TRBJ2-7,NA,TRBD2,CASSSAGSYEQYF,TGCGCCAGCAGCTCAGCGGGGTCCTACGAGCAGTACTTC
TRBV7-9,TRBJ1-1,NA,NA,CASSSPGGLTEAFF,TGTGCCAGCAGCTCCCCGGGGGGTCTGACTGAAGCTTTCTTT
TRBV29-1,TRBJ1-1,NA,TRBD1,CSDPVSMGQGGTEAFF,TGCAGCGACCCAGTATCGATGGGACAGGGTGGAACTGAAGCTTTCTTT
TRBV6-5,TRBJ2-7,NA,NA,CASRAIQGVSEQYF,TGTGCCAGCAGGGCAATACAGGGTGTAAGCGAGCAGTACTTC
TRBV11-3,TRBJ2-3,NA,NA,CASSFVSGRTDTQYF,TGTGCCAGCAGCTTCGTTAGCGGACGCACAGATACGCAGTATTTT
TRBV29-1,TRBJ2-1,NA,NA,CSVGNNEQFF,TGCAGCGTCGGGAACAATGAGCAGTTCTTC
TRBV19,TRBJ2-7,NA,TRBD2,CASSNPGLATEQYF,TGTGCCAGTAGCAACCCGGGACTAGCTACCGAGCAGTACTTC
TRBV7-7,TRBJ2-1,NA,TRBD1,CASSPWTGGEQFF,TGTGCTAGCAGCCCCTGGACAGGGGGGGAGCAGTTCTTC
TRBV28,TRBJ1-5,NA,NA,CASRTGQPQHF,TGTGCCAGCAGAACGGGGCAGCCCCAGCATTTT
TRBV9,TRBJ1-2,NA,NA,CASSPGHNNYGYTF,TGTGCCAGCAGCCCAGGACACAATAACTATGGCTACACCTTC
TRBV7-2,TRBJ2-1,NA,TRBD2,CASSQTSGSYNEQFF,TGTGCCAGCAGCCAAACTAGCGGGAGTTACAATGAGCAGTTCTTC
TRBV28,TRBJ2-7,NA,TRBD2,CASSSRTSEYF,TGTGCCAGCAGTTCGCGGACTAGCGAGTACTTC
TRBV28,TRBJ1-2,NA,NA,CASTLPGVTYGYTF,TGTGCCAGCACCCTACCGGGGGTTACCTATGGCTACACCTTC
TRBV4-2,TRBJ2-7,NA,TRBD1,CASSQGQGGDEQYF,TGTGCCAGCAGCCAAGGACAGGGGGGCGACGAGCAGTACTTC